This T cell receptor beta chain was identified in a study of control samples from healthy donors and cancer patients. Between the trimmed V and J ends, which lost 5 bases and 7 bases, there was a span of 11 bases. CDR1 and CDR2 (germline): SGHTA, FQGNSA. The CDR3 extends over 12 amino acids. Assay used: immunoSEQ multiplex PCR; TCRdb lists only in-frame clones, some missing. The sample consists of approximately 49,000 clones, 65% to 90% of them appearing once. The TCR sequence derives from a woman aged 50 to 60 with lung cancer. The chain couples TRBV7-2 to TRBJ2-5, with a tentative D call TRBD1 (6 bases). Sequencing was carried out using PBMCs. The CDR3 DNA reads as TGTGCCAGCAGCGAAACAGGGTCGACCCAGTACTTC. Translating it yields CASSETGSTQYF. Variable domain in full (rest from reference TRBV7-2 and TRBJ2-5): GAGVSQSPSNKVTEKGKDVELRCDPISGHTALYWYRQSLGQGLEFLIYFQGNSAPDKSGLPSDRFSAERTGGSVSTLTIQRTQQEDSAVYLCASSETGSTQYFGPGTRLLVL.